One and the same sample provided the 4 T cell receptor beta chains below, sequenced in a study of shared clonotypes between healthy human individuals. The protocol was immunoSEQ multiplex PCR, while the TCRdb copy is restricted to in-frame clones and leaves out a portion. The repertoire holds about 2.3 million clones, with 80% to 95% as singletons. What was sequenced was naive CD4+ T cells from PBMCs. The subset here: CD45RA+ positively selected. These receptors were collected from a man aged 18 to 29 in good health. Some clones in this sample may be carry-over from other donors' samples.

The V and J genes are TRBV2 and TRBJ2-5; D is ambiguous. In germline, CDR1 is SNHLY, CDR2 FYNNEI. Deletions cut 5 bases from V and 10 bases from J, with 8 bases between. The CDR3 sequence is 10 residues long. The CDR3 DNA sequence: TGTGCCAGCAGTACAAGTAGCCAGTACTTC. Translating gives CASSTSSQYF.

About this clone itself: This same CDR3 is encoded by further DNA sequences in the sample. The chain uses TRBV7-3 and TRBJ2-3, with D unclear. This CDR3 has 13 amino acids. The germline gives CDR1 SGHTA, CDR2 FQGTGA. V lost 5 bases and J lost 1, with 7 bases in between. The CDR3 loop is CASSPRGTDTQYF. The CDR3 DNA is TGTGCCAGCAGCCCCCGCGGCACAGATACGCAGTATTTT.

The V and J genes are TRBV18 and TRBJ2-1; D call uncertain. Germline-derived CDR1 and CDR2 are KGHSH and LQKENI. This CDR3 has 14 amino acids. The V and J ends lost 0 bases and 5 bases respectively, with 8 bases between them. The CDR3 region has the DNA TGTGCCAGCTCACCACCTTCCAGCCACAATGAGCAGTTCTTC. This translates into CASSPPSSHNEQFF.

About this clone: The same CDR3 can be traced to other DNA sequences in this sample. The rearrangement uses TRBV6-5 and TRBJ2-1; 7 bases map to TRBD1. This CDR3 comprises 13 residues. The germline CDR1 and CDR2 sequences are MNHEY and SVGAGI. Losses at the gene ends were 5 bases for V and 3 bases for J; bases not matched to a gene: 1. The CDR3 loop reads CASSRDSYNEQFF. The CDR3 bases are TGTGCCAGCAGTCGGGACAGCTACAATGAGCAGTTCTTC.